This T cell receptor (beta chain) was sequenced in a study of blood T cell repertoires in COVID-19. As for the study in general: In each case, the material was cDNA or gDNA derived from T cells, B-cell-depleted T cells, or PBMCs.

V shed 2 bases and J 1 base; nucleotides not matched to a gene: 7. The V gene's germline CDR1 is SGHTA and CDR2 FQGNSA. CDR3 length: 18 amino acids. Profiled with immunoSEQ multiplex PCR; TCRdb holds only in-frame clones, not every one. The table has around 30,000 clones, around nine tenths seen once. The sequenced sample was peripheral blood. The TCR was taken from a human donor in a cohort sampled during active COVID-19. The donor label of this sample is uncertain. This chain joins TRBV7-2 and TRBJ2-1; 11 positions match TRBD2. CDR3 nucleotide sequence: TGTGCCAGCAGCTTAAGGCTAGCGGGAGGTGGGTCCTACAATGAGCAGTTCTTC. Its translation: CASSLRLAGGGSYNEQFF.